The rows below give T cell receptor beta chains drawn from one sample of a study of regulatory T cells in long-lasting Graves disease. Via MiXCR, TCRdb re-called the multiplex PCR reads, giving one row per CDR3 protein. Of approximately 490,000 distinct CDR3 sequences listed, 15% to 20% are singletons. These data also formed part of another study, on T cells in Graves' hyperthyroidism and ophthalmopathy.

The sample consisted of peripheral blood mononuclear cells (PBMCs), taken at new diagnosis, from a patient treated with antithyroid drugs. Receptors originate from a man aged 35-49 years with Graves disease. CDR3s include the opening cysteine and the closing phenylalanine or tryptophan. D genes are given only for firm matches. Size is omitted from some rows. Given values are once, few, many or a class for expanded clones.

v_call: TRBV28; d_call: -; clone_size: many; j_call: TRBJ2-1; cdr3_length: 13; cdr3_aa: CASSVGSGLPQFF; cdr3_nt: TGTGCCAGCAGCGTGGGTTCCGGCTTACCGCAGTTCTTC
v_call: TRBV28; d_call: -; clone_size: many; j_call: TRBJ2-1; cdr3_length: 15; cdr3_aa: CASSYDITSYNEQFF; cdr3_nt: TGTGCCAGCAGTTACGACATAACCTCCTACAATGAGCAGTTCTTC
v_call: TRBV3-1; d_call: -; clone_size: -; j_call: TRBJ2-2; cdr3_length: 18; cdr3_aa: CASSQAWDRDFNTGELFF; cdr3_nt: TGTGCCAGCAGCCAAGCATGGGACCGGGACTTTAACACCGGGGAGCTGTTTTTT
v_call: TRBV5-1; d_call: -; clone_size: many; j_call: TRBJ2-1; cdr3_length: 13; cdr3_aa: CASSEDRYNEQFF; cdr3_nt: TGCGCCAGCAGCGAGGACAGATACAATGAGCAGTTCTTC
v_call: TRBV5-1; d_call: -; clone_size: many; j_call: TRBJ2-1; cdr3_length: 13; cdr3_aa: CASSSAAYNEQFF; cdr3_nt: TGCGCCAGCAGCTCTGCGGCCTACAATGAGCAGTTCTTC
v_call: TRBV2; d_call: TRBD1; clone_size: few; j_call: TRBJ1-2; cdr3_length: 15; cdr3_aa: CASAINPGQGYGYTF; cdr3_nt: TGTGCCAGCGCTATCAATCCGGGACAGGGCTATGGCTACACCTTC
v_call: TRBV28; d_call: -; clone_size: -; j_call: TRBJ1-5; cdr3_length: 16; cdr3_aa: CASSLYAGMGNQPQHF; cdr3_nt: TGTGCCAGCAGTTTATACGCAGGGATGGGCAATCAGCCCCAGCATTTT
v_call: TRBV10-3; d_call: TRBD1; clone_size: -; j_call: TRBJ1-6; cdr3_length: 14; cdr3_aa: CAISEDRGNSPLHF; cdr3_nt: TGTGCCATCAGTGAGGACAGGGGAAATTCACCCCTCCACTTT
v_call: TRBV20-1; d_call: TRBD2; clone_size: many; j_call: TRBJ2-1; cdr3_length: 15; cdr3_aa: CSVEAGGSSYNEQFF; cdr3_nt: TGCAGTGTTGAGGCGGGAGGGAGCTCCTACAATGAGCAGTTCTTC
v_call: TRBV29-1; d_call: TRBD1; clone_size: many; j_call: TRBJ1-4; cdr3_length: 13; cdr3_aa: CSANRGTGEKLFF; cdr3_nt: TGCAGCGCCAACAGGGGAACCGGTGAAAAACTGTTTTTT
v_call: TRBV12-3/TRBV12-4; d_call: -; clone_size: many; j_call: TRBJ1-6; cdr3_length: 11; cdr3_aa: CASSQNSPLHF; cdr3_nt: TGTGCCAGCAGTCAGAATTCACCCCTCCACTTT
v_call: TRBV20-1; d_call: -; clone_size: few; j_call: TRBJ2-2; cdr3_length: 14; cdr3_aa: CSAAGTANTGELFF; cdr3_nt: TGCAGTGCGGCCGGGACGGCGAACACCGGGGAGCTGTTTTTT
v_call: TRBV28; d_call: -; clone_size: many; j_call: TRBJ1-2; cdr3_length: 12; cdr3_aa: CASGGFNYGYTF; cdr3_nt: TGTGCCAGCGGAGGGTTCAACTATGGCTACACCTTC
v_call: TRBV29-1; d_call: -; clone_size: few; j_call: TRBJ2-7; cdr3_length: 11; cdr3_aa: CSALGGTEQYF; cdr3_nt: TGCAGCGCCCTTGGAGGGACCGAGCAGTACTTC
v_call: TRBV12-3/TRBV12-4; d_call: TRBD2; clone_size: few; j_call: TRBJ2-7; cdr3_length: 15; cdr3_aa: CASSDSHGTIYEQYF; cdr3_nt: TGTGCCAGCAGTGACTCCCATGGGACTATCTACGAGCAGTACTTC
v_call: TRBV6-2/TRBV6-3; d_call: TRBD2; clone_size: many; j_call: TRBJ2-1; cdr3_length: 18; cdr3_aa: CASETSGGLRSSYNEQFF; cdr3_nt: TGTGCCAGCGAAACTAGCGGGGGACTCCGCAGCTCCTACAATGAGCAGTTCTTC